This T cell receptor beta chain was found in a study of blood T cells in healthy people across ages. This clonotype was seen repeatedly, ten times or more. V lost 8 bases and J lost 8; bases outside the gene matches: 4. This CDR3 contains 11 residues. Germline CDR1 and CDR2: MGHDK and SYGVNS. Through a sample-barcoded 5' primer and a J-beta primer mix, a second PCR was run for about 6 to 11 cycles. From the 5' RACE reads, TCRdb called clonotypes with MiXCR, one entry per CDR3 protein. Among fewer than 1,000,000 distinct CDR3 sequences listed, 46% were seen once. The authors extracted at least 5 micrograms of total RNA per sample.

The sequence was obtained from a man at least 80 years old in good health. The V and J genes are TRBV25-1 and TRBJ1-2, with TRBD1 matching over 8 bases. The specimen was blood. CDR3 bases: TGTGCCAGCGGGACAGGCGGCGGCTACACCTTC. Residues: CASGTGGGYTF.